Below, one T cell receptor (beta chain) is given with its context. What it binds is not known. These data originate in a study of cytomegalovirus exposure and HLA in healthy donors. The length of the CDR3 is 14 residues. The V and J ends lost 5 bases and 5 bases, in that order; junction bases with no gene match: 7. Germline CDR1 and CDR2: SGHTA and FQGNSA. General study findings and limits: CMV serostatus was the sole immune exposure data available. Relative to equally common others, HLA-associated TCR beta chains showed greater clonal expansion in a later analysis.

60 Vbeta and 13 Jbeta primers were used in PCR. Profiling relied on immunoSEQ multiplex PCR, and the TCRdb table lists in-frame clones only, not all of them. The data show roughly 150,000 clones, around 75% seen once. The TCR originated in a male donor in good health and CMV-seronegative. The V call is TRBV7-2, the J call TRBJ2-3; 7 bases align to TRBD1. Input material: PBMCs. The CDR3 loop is CASSANRGEDTQYF. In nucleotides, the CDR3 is TGTGCCAGCAGCGCCAACAGGGGAGAAGATACGCAGTATTTT.